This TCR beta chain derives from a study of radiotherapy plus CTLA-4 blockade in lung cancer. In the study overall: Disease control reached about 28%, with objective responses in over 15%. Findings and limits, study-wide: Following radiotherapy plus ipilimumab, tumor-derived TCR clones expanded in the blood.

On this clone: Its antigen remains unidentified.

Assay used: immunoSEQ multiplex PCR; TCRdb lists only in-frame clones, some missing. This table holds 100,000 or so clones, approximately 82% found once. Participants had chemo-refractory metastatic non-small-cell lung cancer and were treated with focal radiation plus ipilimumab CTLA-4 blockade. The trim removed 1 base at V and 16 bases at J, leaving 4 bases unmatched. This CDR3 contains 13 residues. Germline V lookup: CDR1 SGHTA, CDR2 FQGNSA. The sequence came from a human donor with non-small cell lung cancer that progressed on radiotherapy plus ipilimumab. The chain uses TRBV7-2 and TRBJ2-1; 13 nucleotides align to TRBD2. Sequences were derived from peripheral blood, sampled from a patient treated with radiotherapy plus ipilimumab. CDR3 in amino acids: CASSLGTSGSLFF. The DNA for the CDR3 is TGTGCCAGCAGCTTAGGGACTAGCGGGAGCCTATTCTTC. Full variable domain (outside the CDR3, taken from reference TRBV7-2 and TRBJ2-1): GAGVSQSPSNKVTEKGKDVELRCDPISGHTALYWYRQSLGQGLEFLIYFQGNSAPDKSGLPSDRFSAERTGGSVSTLTIQRTQQEDSAVYLCASSLGTSGSLFFGPGTRLTVL.